The present entry profiles one T cell receptor beta chain with its context. Time point: peripheral blood 6 weeks after treatment start. The study enrolled patients with locally advanced or metastatic urothelial carcinoma. The V and J ends lost 7 bases and 4 bases respectively, with 19 bases between them. The CDR3 has 15 amino acids. Germline lookup yields CDR1 MNHNS and CDR2 SASEGT. Generated by immunoSEQ multiplex PCR, the TCRdb table keeps only in-frame clones and is missing some. The table has fewer than 90,000 clones, approximately 89% seen once. These data come from a study of PD-L1 blockade in urothelial cancer. Study overall: The authors examined blood 3 weeks (second dose) and 6 weeks after treatment start.

The chain is built from TRBV6-1 and TRBJ2-5; D is perhaps TRBD2 (7 bases). This specimen was PBMCs, taken around atezolizumab (anti-PD-L1) treatment. This clonotype originated in a woman older than 75 with urothelial cancer. Here the CDR3 reads CASKKGGGQVETQYF. For the CDR3, the DNA is TGTGCCAGCAAAAAGGGGGGAGGGCAGGTAGAGACCCAGTACTTC.